This T cell receptor (beta chain) was identified during a study of vaccination effects on CD4 cells after COVID-19. General study findings and limits: Only 1 of 255 vaccine-induced clones from healthy vaccinees cross-reacted with common cold coronaviruses.

This clone was detected a few times. The antigen is unknown. TCRdb's copy holds only in-frame clones and misses some; the assay was immunoSEQ multiplex PCR. Among approximately 22,000 clones listed, about 73% were seen once. The V gene lost 4 bases and the J gene lost 2 bases, with 6 bases spanning the gap. The CDR3 totals 13 residues. Germline V CDR1 and CDR2: LNHDA, SQIVND (reference sequence). Before sequencing, viral peptide pools were used by the ViraFEST assay to expand antigen-specific CD4+ T cells. Cells that had been cultured for 10 days were the source of isolated CD4+ T cells. The receptor's source is a human donor who received a COVID-19 vaccine. The V and J genes are TRBV19 and TRBJ1-5; D not resolved. The sequencing used CD4+ T cells from PBMCs cultured with HCoV-229E spike peptides, collected before COVID-19 vaccination. CDR3 amino acids: CASSRQGNQPQHF. The DNA for the CDR3 is TGTGCCAGTAGTAGGCAGGGCAATCAGCCCCAGCATTTT.